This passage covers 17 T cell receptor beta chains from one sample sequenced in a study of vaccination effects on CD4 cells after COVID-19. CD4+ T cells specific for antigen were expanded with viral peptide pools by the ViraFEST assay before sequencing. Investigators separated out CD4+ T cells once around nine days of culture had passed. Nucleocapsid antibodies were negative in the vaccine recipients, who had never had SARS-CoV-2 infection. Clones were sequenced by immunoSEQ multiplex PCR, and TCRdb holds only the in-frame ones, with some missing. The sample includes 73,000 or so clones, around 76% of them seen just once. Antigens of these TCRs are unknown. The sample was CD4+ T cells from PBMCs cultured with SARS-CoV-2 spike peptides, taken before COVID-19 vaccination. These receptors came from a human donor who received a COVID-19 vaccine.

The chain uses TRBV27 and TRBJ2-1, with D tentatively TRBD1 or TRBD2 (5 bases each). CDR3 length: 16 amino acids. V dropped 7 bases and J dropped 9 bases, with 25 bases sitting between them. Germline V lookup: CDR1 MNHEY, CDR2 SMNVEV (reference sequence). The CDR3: CASNPFRDPPRAEQFF. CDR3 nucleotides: TGTGCCAGCAATCCTTTTCGGGACCCTCCCAGGGCTGAGCAGTTCTTC.

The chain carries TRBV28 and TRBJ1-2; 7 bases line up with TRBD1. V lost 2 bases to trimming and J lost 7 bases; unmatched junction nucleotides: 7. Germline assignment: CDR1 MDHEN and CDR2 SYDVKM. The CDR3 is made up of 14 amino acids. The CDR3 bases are TGTGCCAGCAGTTTACCTGCGGCAGGGGGTGGCTACACCTTC. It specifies CASSLPAAGGGYTF.

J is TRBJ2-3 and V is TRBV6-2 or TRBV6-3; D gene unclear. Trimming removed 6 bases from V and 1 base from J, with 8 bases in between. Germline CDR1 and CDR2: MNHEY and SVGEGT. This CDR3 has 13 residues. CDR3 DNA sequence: TGTGCCAGCAGCCGACATCGCACAGATACGCAGTATTTT. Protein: CASSRHRTDTQYF.

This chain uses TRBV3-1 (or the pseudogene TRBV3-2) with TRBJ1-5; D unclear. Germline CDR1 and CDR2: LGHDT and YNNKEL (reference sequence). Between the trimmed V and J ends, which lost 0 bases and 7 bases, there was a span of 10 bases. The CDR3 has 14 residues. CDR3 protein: CASSQDKRLQPQHF. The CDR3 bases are TGTGCCAGCAGCCAAGATAAGAGACTACAGCCCCAGCATTTT.

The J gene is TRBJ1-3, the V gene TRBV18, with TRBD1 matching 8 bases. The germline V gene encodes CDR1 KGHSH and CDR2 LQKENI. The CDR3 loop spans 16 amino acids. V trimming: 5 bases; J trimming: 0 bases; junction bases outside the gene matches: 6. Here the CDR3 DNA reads TGTGCCAGCTCAGAGTCTGGGACAGGCTCTGGAAACACCATATATTTT. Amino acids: CASSESGTGSGNTIYF.

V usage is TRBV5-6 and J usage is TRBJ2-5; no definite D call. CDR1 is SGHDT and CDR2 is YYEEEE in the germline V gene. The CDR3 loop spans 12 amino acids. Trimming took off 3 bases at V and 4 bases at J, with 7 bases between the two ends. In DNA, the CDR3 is TGTGCCAGCAGCTCAAAACTAGAGACCCAGTACTTC. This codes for CASSSKLETQYF.

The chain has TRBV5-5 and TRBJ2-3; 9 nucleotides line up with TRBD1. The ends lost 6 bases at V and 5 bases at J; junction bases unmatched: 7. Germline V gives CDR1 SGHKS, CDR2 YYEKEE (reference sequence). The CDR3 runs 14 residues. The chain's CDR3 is CASTESDRGDTQYF. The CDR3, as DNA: TGTGCCAGCACCGAATCGGACAGGGGAGATACGCAGTATTTT. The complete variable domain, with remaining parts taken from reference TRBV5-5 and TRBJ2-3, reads DAGVTQSPTHLIKTRGQQVTLRCSPISGHKSVSWYQQVLGQGPQFIFQYYEKEERGRGNFPDRFSARQFPNYSSELNVNALLLGDSALYLCASTESDRGDTQYFGPGTRLTVL.

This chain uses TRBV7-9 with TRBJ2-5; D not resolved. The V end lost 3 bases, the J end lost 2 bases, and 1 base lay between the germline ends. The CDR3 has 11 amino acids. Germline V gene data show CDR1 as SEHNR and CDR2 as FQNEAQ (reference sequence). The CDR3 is CASSLQETQYF. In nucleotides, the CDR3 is TGTGCCAGCAGCTTGCAAGAGACCCAGTACTTC.

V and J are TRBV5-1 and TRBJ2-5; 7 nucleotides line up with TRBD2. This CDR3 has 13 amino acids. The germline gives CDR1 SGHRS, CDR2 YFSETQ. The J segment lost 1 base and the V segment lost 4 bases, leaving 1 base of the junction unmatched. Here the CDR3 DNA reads TGCGCCAGCAGCCCGGGGGGCCAAGAGACCCAGTACTTC. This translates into CASSPGGQETQYF.

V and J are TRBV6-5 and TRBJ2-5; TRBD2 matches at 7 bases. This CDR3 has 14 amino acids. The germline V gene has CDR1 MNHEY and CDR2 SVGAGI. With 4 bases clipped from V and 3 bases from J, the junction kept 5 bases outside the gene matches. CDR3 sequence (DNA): TGTGCCAGCAGTTCGCGGGGGAAGAAAGAGACCCAGTACTTC. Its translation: CASSSRGKKETQYF.

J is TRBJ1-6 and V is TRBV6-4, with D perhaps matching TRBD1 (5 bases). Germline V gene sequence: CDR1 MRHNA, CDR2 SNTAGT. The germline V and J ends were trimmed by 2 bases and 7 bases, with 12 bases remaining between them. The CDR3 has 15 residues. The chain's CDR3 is CASSDQGPGNSPLHF. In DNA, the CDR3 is TGTGCCAGCAGTGACCAGGGTCCTGGGAATTCACCCCTCCACTTT.

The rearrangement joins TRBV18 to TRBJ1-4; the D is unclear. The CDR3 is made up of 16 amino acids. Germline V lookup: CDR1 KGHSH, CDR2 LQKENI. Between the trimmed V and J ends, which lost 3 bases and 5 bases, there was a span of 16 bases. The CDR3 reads CASSPGFGTHNEKLFF. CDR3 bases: TGTGCCAGCTCACCTGGCTTCGGCACTCACAATGAAAAACTGTTTTTT.

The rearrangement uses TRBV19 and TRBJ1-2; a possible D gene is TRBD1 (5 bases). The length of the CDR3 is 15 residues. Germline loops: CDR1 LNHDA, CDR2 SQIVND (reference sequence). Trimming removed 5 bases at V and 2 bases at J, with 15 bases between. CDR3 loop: CASSAPGKGNYGYTF. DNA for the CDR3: TGTGCCAGTAGTGCTCCAGGGAAGGGAAACTATGGCTACACCTTC.

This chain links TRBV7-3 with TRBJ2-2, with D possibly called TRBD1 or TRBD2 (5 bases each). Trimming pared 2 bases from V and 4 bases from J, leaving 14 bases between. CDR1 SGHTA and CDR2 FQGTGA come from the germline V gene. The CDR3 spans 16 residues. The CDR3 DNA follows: TGTGCCAGCAGCTTAGTGCCCGGGGCCGGCACCGGGGAGCTGTTTTTT. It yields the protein CASSLVPGAGTGELFF.

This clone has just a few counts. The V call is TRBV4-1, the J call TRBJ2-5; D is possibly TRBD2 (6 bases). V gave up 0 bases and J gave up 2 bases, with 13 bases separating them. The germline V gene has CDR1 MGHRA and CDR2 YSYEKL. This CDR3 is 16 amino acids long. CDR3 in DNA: TGCGCCAGCAGCCAAGAGATGGAGGGAGCGCAAGAGACCCAGTACTTC. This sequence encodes CASSQEMEGAQETQYF.

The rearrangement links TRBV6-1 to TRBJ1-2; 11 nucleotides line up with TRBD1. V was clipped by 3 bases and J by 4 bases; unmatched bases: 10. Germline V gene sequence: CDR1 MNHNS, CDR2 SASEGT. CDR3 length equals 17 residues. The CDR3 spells CASSDPGQGGAGYGYTF. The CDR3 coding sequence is TGTGCCAGCAGTGACCCGGGACAGGGGGGAGCAGGCTATGGCTACACCTTC.

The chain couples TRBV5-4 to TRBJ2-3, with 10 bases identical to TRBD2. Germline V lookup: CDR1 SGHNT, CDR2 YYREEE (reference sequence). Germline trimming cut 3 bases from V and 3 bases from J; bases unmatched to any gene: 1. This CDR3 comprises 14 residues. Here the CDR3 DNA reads TGTGCCAGCAGCTGGGGACTAGCGACAGATACGCAGTATTTT. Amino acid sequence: CASSWGLATDTQYF.